The clone carrying this T cell receptor beta chain was observed many times. This CDR3 is built from 14 residues. CDR1 and CDR2 from the germline V gene are LNHDA and SQIVND (reference sequence). V gave up 5 bases and J gave up 0 bases, with 11 bases separating them. TCRdb reprocessed the reads with MiXCR, giving one entry per CDR3 protein. The sample has some 220,000 distinct CDR3 sequences; 25% to 35% are singletons. This record belongs to a study of kidney transplant recipient with SARS-CoV-2 infection. This sample comprised a blood sample, obtained at baseline and between days 110 and 120 from a kidney transplant recipient. This chain joins TRBV19 and TRBJ2-7; D remains unclear. The sequence derives from a male patient between 25 and 40 years old who had COVID-19 and was a kidney transplant recipient. The graft donor may account for some of the T cells. CDR3 sequence (DNA): TGTGCCAGTAGTCCCGAGGTAAGCTCCTACGAGCAGTACTTC. It codes for CASSPEVSSYEQYF. Supplemented by reference TRBV19 and TRBJ2-7, the full variable domain reads DGGITQSPKYLFRKEGQNVTLSCEQNLNHDAMYWYRQDPGQGLRLIYYSQIVNDFQKGDIAEGYSVSREKKESFPLTVTSAQKNPTAFYLCASSPEVSSYEQYFGPGTRLTVT.